Following are 27 T cell receptor beta chains from one sample sequenced in a study of T cell responses to AZD1222 COVID-19 vaccine. Here immunoSEQ multiplex PCR was the method, and the copy in TCRdb shows in-frame clones only, minus some. This table holds 240,000 or so clones, more than 85% found once. The sequencing used peripheral blood, collected on day 0 of AZD1222 vaccination. All receptors derive from an adult in good health.

Of note for this clone: Different DNA sequences within this sample yield the same CDR3. V and J are TRBV20-1 and TRBJ2-7; possibly TRBD2 for D (6 bases). This CDR3 is 13 amino acids long. Trimming removed 3 bases from V and 1 base from J, with 10 bases in between. CDR1 is DFQATT, CDR2 SNEGSKA, per germline (reference sequence). CDR3 DNA: TGCAGTGCTAGTAAGCGGGCGTCCTACGAGCAGTACTTC. Its protein is CSASKRASYEQYF.

This sequence joins TRBV7-3 and TRBJ2-1, with 15 bases identical to TRBD2. Unmatched junction bases numbered 12, after V lost 5 bases and J lost 7 bases. From germline, CDR1 is SGHTA and CDR2 FQGTGA. The CDR3 has 18 residues. CDR3 in amino acids: CASSRQGTGTSGRNEQFF. Here the CDR3 DNA reads TGTGCCAGCAGCCGACAGGGGACTGGGACTAGCGGGAGGAATGAGCAGTTCTTC.

This chain connects TRBV19 to TRBJ1-1; TRBD1 matches at 12 bases. Germline assignment: CDR1 LNHDA and CDR2 SQIVND (reference sequence). The length of the CDR3 is 16 residues. V gave up 10 bases and J gave up 5 bases; unmatched junction bases: 14. This CDR3 reads CATTGTGGAFGTEAFF. CDR3 DNA sequence: TGTGCCACCACCGGGACAGGGGGCGCGTTCGGAACTGAAGCTTTCTTT.

V is TRBV6-5 and J is TRBJ1-3; D ambiguous. CDR1 MNHEY and CDR2 SVGAGI come from the germline V gene. This CDR3 comprises 14 residues. V was shortened by 2 bases and J by 4 bases, with 9 bases between the two germline ends. Here the CDR3 reads CASSYGRGGNTIYF. The CDR3 DNA reads TGTGCCAGCAGTTACGGGCGCGGGGGAAACACCATATATTTT.

V usage is TRBV5-1 and J usage is TRBJ2-2; TRBD1 matches 8 bases. In germline, CDR1 is SGHRS, CDR2 YFSETQ. V was clipped by 0 bases and J by 6 bases; unmatched bases: 4. The CDR3 covers 15 residues. CDR3 in amino acids: CASSLGTGRSGELFF. CDR3 DNA: TGCGCCAGCAGCTTGGGGACAGGGAGGTCCGGGGAGCTGTTTTTT.

DNA for the CDR3: TGTGCCAGTATCCACCATCTAGCGGGAGCGGAGCAGTTCTTC. Its translation is CASIHHLAGAEQFF. The chain uses TRBV28 and TRBJ2-1; TRBD2 matches at 10 bases. Trimming removed 9 bases from V and 10 bases from J; junction bases left unmatched: 12. CDR1 and CDR2 (germline): MDHEN, SYDVKM. This CDR3 is built from 14 residues.

The rearrangement uses TRBV4-1 and TRBJ2-3; D might be TRBD1 (6 bases). The germline gives CDR1 MGHRA, CDR2 YSYEKL. The length of the CDR3 is 14 residues. Trimming removed 0 bases at V and 7 bases at J, with 11 bases between. The CDR3: CASSQDGGRYTQYF. The CDR3 coding sequence is TGCGCCAGCAGCCAAGATGGGGGCCGATATACGCAGTATTTT.

The V call is TRBV5-4, the J call TRBJ1-6, with 10 bases aligning to TRBD1. The CDR3 has 14 amino acids. The germline V gene encodes CDR1 SGHNT and CDR2 YYREEE (reference sequence). V lost 3 bases, J lost 9 bases, and 3 bases stayed unmatched. The CDR3 sequence is CASSWTGGGSPLHF. The CDR3 nucleotides are TGTGCCAGCAGCTGGACAGGGGGGGGTTCACCCCTCCACTTT. The whole variable domain, remainder taken from reference TRBV5-4 and TRBJ1-6, is ETGVTQSPTHLIKTRGQQVTLRCSSQSGHNTVSWYQQALGQGPQFIFQYYREEENGRGNFPPRFSGLQFPNYSSELNVNALELDDSALYLCASSWTGGGSPLHFGNGTRLTVT.

V and J are TRBV19 and TRBJ2-2; 8 bases map to TRBD1. Trimming at V came to 10 bases and at J to 1 base, leaving 2 bases not matched to a gene. Germline CDR1 LNHDA, CDR2 SQIVND (reference sequence). The CDR3 is 13 amino acids. CDR3 in amino acids: CATGQGNTGELFF. In nucleotides, the CDR3 is TGTGCCACCGGACAGGGGAACACCGGGGAGCTGTTTTTT. Full variable domain (rest looked up from reference TRBV19 and TRBJ2-2): DGGITQSPKYLFRKEGQNVTLSCEQNLNHDAMYWYRQDPGQGLRLIYYSQIVNDFQKGDIAEGYSVSREKKESFPLTVTSAQKNPTAFYLCATGQGNTGELFFGEGSRLTVL.

The chain recombines TRBV5-6 with TRBJ1-1; D call uncertain. The V end was cut by 0 bases, the J end by 1 base, with 16 bases between. The CDR3 extends over 17 amino acids. In germline, CDR1 is SGHDT, CDR2 YYEEEE. In nucleotides, the CDR3 is TGTGCCAGCAGCTTGGCCCGCGGAACCGGCAGGAACACTGAAGCTTTCTTT. It specifies CASSLARGTGRNTEAFF.

The V and J genes are TRBV28 and TRBJ1-5; weak D call: TRBD1 (5 bases). This CDR3 region has 14 residues. CDR1 and CDR2 (germline): MDHEN, SYDVKM. The germline V and J ends were trimmed by 6 bases and 2 bases, with 11 bases remaining between them. This CDR3 is CASSPGPRNQPQHF. Here the CDR3 DNA reads TGTGCCAGCAGCCCGGGACCACGCAATCAGCCCCAGCATTTT.

V is TRBV7-6 and J is TRBJ2-1, with no clear D. With 5 bases removed from V and 0 bases from J, the gap between germline ends came to 11 bases. The germline V gene encodes CDR1 SGHVS and CDR2 FNYEAQ. The CDR3 runs to 15 residues. CDR3 DNA: TGTGCCAGCAGCGGGCTCAGGAGCTCCTACAATGAGCAGTTCTTC. Protein sequence: CASSGLRSSYNEQFF.

The chain links TRBV7-3 to TRBJ2-1; tentatively, D is TRBD2 (6 bases). Germline V CDR1 and CDR2: SGHTA, FQGTGA. Trimming pared 0 bases from V and 9 bases from J, leaving 15 bases between. The CDR3 length is 15 residues. As DNA, the CDR3 is TGTGCCAGCAGCTTAACGTCTACGGGAGAGACTGAGCAGTTCTTC. As protein: CASSLTSTGETEQFF.

In its sample, this clone was seen once. This chain links TRBV3-1 (or the pseudogene TRBV3-2) with TRBJ1-3, with D perhaps TRBD1 (5 bases). Germline lookup yields CDR1 LGHDT and CDR2 YNNKEL (reference sequence). Trimming pared 0 bases from V and 3 bases from J, leaving 12 bases between. CDR3 length equals 16 residues. CDR3 in amino acids: CASSQDAAGRGNTIYF. The CDR3 coding sequence is TGTGCCAGCAGCCAAGATGCGGCAGGGCGTGGAAACACCATATATTTT.

The chain joins TRBV7-8 to TRBJ2-1; no clear D gene. The CDR3 is 14 residues long. The V gene lost 5 bases and the J gene lost 6 bases, with 14 bases spanning the gap. Germline V gene lookup returns CDR1 SGHVS and CDR2 FQNEAQ. In DNA form, the CDR3 reads TGTGCCAGCAGCCCCAAAACGGTGGCCAATGAGCAGTTCTTC. This sequence encodes CASSPKTVANEQFF.

This chain connects TRBV19 to TRBJ1-5; D perhaps matches TRBD1 (5 bases). V lost 4 bases to trimming and J lost 0 bases, with 13 bases between them. Looked up from germline, CDR1 is LNHDA and CDR2 is SQIVND (reference sequence). The CDR3 totals 16 residues. CDR3 protein: CASSKGPYDSNQPQHF. CDR3 DNA sequence: TGTGCCAGTAGTAAGGGGCCGTACGATAGCAATCAGCCCCAGCATTTT.

This clone was seen a handful of times. The chain is built from TRBV28 and TRBJ1-6; D is uncertain. Germline CDR1 is MDHEN and CDR2 is SYDVKM. There are 15 residues in the CDR3. Trimming left V 3 bases short and J 0 bases short, with 6 bases between. This CDR3 reads CASSFGVSYNSPLHF. In nucleotides, the CDR3 is TGTGCCAGCAGTTTTGGGGTCTCCTATAATTCACCCCTCCACTTT.

Only one count was recorded for this clone. The rearrangement links TRBV29-1 to TRBJ1-1; perhaps TRBD1 as D (6 bases). Looked up from germline, CDR1 is SQVTM and CDR2 is ANQGSEA. The CDR3 covers 12 residues. Trimming removed 2 bases from V and 11 bases from J, with 15 bases in between. The CDR3 protein is CSVEWGQMRAFF. The CDR3 DNA reads TGCAGCGTTGAATGGGGACAAATGAGGGCTTTCTTT.

V usage is TRBV7-2 and J usage is TRBJ2-5; the match to TRBD2 covers 7 bases. Germline-derived CDR1 and CDR2 are SGHTA and FQGNSA. The CDR3 extends over 14 amino acids. After removal of 1 base from V and 5 bases from J, the junction contained 4 bases not matched to a gene. The CDR3 DNA reads TGTGCCAGCAGCTTAGGAGGGCGGGGGGAGACCCAGTACTTC. It codes for CASSLGGRGETQYF.

This chain links TRBV4-2 with TRBJ1-2; tentative D call: TRBD1 (5 bases). Per the germline V gene, CDR1 is LGHNA and CDR2 is YNFKEQ. The V end was cut by 4 bases, the J end by 8 bases, with 17 bases between. CDR3 length: 14 amino acids. CDR3 bases: TGTGCCAGCAGCCCCCCCCAGGGTGTACTAGGCTACACCTTC. This codes for CASSPPQGVLGYTF.

This chain joins TRBV18 and TRBJ2-1, with D uncertain. V lost 2 bases and J 4 bases, leaving 12 bases between the germline ends. The CDR3 length is 15 residues. CDR1 is KGHSH and CDR2 is LQKENI in the germline V gene. CDR3 sequence reads: CASSPKSSIYNEQFF. DNA for the CDR3: TGTGCCAGCTCACCAAAGAGCTCGATATACAATGAGCAGTTCTTC.

The chain carries TRBV4-2 and TRBJ2-7; TRBD2 agrees at 8 bases. V was pared by 2 bases and J by 7 bases, with 10 bases of the junction left unmatched. The CDR3 is made up of 15 amino acids. Germline CDR1 is LGHNA and CDR2 is YNFKEQ. The CDR3 nucleotides are TGTGCCAGCAGCCAACGACTAGCGCAAGCGGGGGAGCAGTACTTC. Amino acids: CASSQRLAQAGEQYF.

In regard to this clone: Other DNA sequences of this sample code for an identical CDR3. This CDR3 reads CASSRTSGSYNEQFF. The CDR3 DNA sequence: TGTGCCAGCAGCCGGACTAGCGGGTCCTACAATGAGCAGTTCTTC. V and J are TRBV7-2 and TRBJ2-1; 11 nucleotides agree with TRBD2. Germline assignment: CDR1 SGHTA and CDR2 FQGNSA. The CDR3 covers 15 residues. J was trimmed by 1 base and V by 5 bases; bases with no gene match: 1.

The J gene is TRBJ2-1, the V gene TRBV7-9, with D possibly TRBD1 on 7 matching bases. The ends were cut back, 5 bases at V and 4 bases at J, with 18 bases in the middle. The CDR3 is 16 residues long. Germline lookup yields CDR1 SEHNR and CDR2 FQNEAQ (reference sequence). The CDR3 nucleotides are TGTGCCAGCAGCCCCGTTGGCGGGACAGCTTACAATGAGCAGTTCTTC. Amino acids: CASSPVGGTAYNEQFF.

The CDR3 nucleotides are TGTGCCAGCAGCTTAACGGGAACAGTCAACACCGGGGAGCTGTTTTTT. Its translation: CASSLTGTVNTGELFF. This chain links TRBV7-3 with TRBJ2-2; no reliable D call. The length of the CDR3 is 16 residues. V was trimmed by 0 bases and J by 2 bases, leaving 10 bases between them. Germline-derived CDR1 and CDR2 are SGHTA and FQGTGA.

The chain is built from TRBV18 and TRBJ2-5, with D uncertain. The CDR3 consists of 14 residues. V lost 3 bases to trimming and J lost 5 bases, with 13 bases between them. Germline values: CDR1 KGHSH, CDR2 LQKENI. CDR3 nucleotide sequence: TGTGCCAGCTCACCCCCACCCCACTTCGAGACCCAGTACTTC. Amino acid sequence: CASSPPPHFETQYF.

This chain connects TRBV7-2 to TRBJ2-5; D remains unclear. Trimming stripped 5 bases from V and 6 bases from J, with 13 bases between. CDR1 is SGHTA, CDR2 FQGNSA, per germline. This CDR3 region has 13 residues. CDR3: CASSVGFEKTQYF. CDR3 bases: TGTGCCAGCAGCGTAGGTTTCGAGAAGACCCAGTACTTC.